These 15 T cell receptor beta chains originate from one sample sequenced in a study of blood T cell repertoires in COVID-19. The table came from immunoSEQ multiplex PCR; TCRdb's copy has only in-frame clones and leaves some out. The data hold under 200,000 clones, with about 85% observed a single time. The sequencing sample was made of peripheral blood. These receptors were obtained from a man aged 35-49 years with acute or convalescent COVID-19.

The rearrangement links TRBV10-3 to TRBJ2-5; 10 nucleotides line up with TRBD1. Germline lookup yields CDR1 ENHRY and CDR2 SYGVKD. V dropped 3 bases and J dropped 2; count of bases not matched to a gene: 9. The CDR3 extends over 17 amino acids. The CDR3 DNA is TGTGCCATCAGTGAACCTGGGGGACAGGGGTTTCAAGAGACCCAGTACTTC. Translation: CAISEPGGQGFQETQYF.

This chain links TRBV6-2 or TRBV6-3 with TRBJ2-1; D remains unclear. Trimming took off 5 bases at V and 4 bases at J, with 12 bases between the two ends. CDR1 is MNHEY, CDR2 SVGEGT, per germline. This CDR3 has 14 amino acids. In DNA form, the CDR3 reads TGTGCCAGCAGTCCACAGCCCGGATACAATGAGCAGTTCTTC. It translates to CASSPQPGYNEQFF.

This sequence joins TRBV7-9 and TRBJ1-5; D remains unclear. The germline gives CDR1 SEHNR, CDR2 FQNEAQ (reference sequence). This CDR3 spans 12 amino acids. V lost 3 bases and J lost 2, with 2 bases in between. CDR3 sequence (DNA): TGTGCCAGCAGCTTCGGCAATCAGCCCCAGCATTTT. This sequence encodes CASSFGNQPQHF.

The rearrangement links TRBV2 to TRBJ2-5, with a tentative D call TRBD1 (5 bases). Germline V lookup: CDR1 SNHLY, CDR2 FYNNEI. Trimming removed 4 bases at V and 5 bases at J, with 8 bases between. The CDR3 totals 12 residues. The CDR3 protein is CASSASGETQYF. The CDR3, as DNA: TGTGCCAGCAGTGCCTCAGGGGAGACCCAGTACTTC.

The chain carries TRBV11-2 and TRBJ1-1, with D unresolved. The CDR3 spans 13 residues. Germline V lookup: CDR1 SGHAT, CDR2 FQNNGV. Between the trimmed V and J ends, which lost 5 bases and 4 bases, there was a span of 11 bases. The CDR3 bases are TGTGCCAGCAGCCTCAGCGGTCCCACTGAAGCTTTCTTT. Translation: CASSLSGPTEAFF. The full variable domain, completed using reference TRBV11-2 and TRBJ1-1, is EAGVAQSPRYKIIEKRQSVAFWCNPISGHATLYWYQQILGQGPKLLIQFQNNGVVDDSQLPKDRFSAERLKGVDSTLKIQPAKLEDSAVYLCASSLSGPTEAFFGQGTRLTVV.

The rearrangement joins TRBV6-1 to TRBJ1-2; D not resolved. Trimming cost V 2 bases and J 8 bases, with 12 bases left between them. Germline CDR1 is MNHNS and CDR2 is SASEGT. The CDR3 is 13 amino acids. The DNA of the CDR3 is TGTGCCAGCAGTGAAAGCGACTTCGGGGGCTACACCTTC. It codes for CASSESDFGGYTF.

This clone came up once. This rearrangement joins TRBV10-3 to TRBJ2-5; D is ambiguous. The CDR3 covers 12 residues. The V gene's germline CDR1 is ENHRY and CDR2 SYGVKD. Between the trimmed V and J ends, which lost 3 bases and 6 bases, there was a span of 8 bases. This chain's CDR3 is CAISDGRQTQYF. The CDR3, as DNA: TGTGCCATCAGTGACGGCAGGCAGACCCAGTACTTC.

V gene TRBV6-1 combines with J gene TRBJ1-6, with a weak D call TRBD1 (5 bases). CDR1 is MNHNS and CDR2 is SASEGT in the germline V gene. V dropped 2 bases and J dropped 5 bases, with 13 bases sitting between them. This CDR3 comprises 16 residues. The CDR3 coding sequence is TGTGCCAGCAGTGAACGGGGGGTGAGGGATAATTCACCCCTCCACTTT. This sequence encodes CASSERGVRDNSPLHF.

The rearrangement uses TRBV18 and TRBJ2-5; 7 positions match TRBD1. Germline V lookup: CDR1 KGHSH, CDR2 LQKENI. V was pared by 5 bases and J by 5 bases, with 5 bases of the junction left unmatched. The CDR3 runs to 13 residues. CDR3 amino acids: CASSEGQKETQYF. For the CDR3, the DNA is TGTGCCAGCTCAGAGGGACAGAAGGAGACCCAGTACTTC.

The rearrangement links TRBV2 to TRBJ2-5; 10 bases are shared with TRBD2. Germline lookup yields CDR1 SNHLY and CDR2 FYNNEI. V trimming: 8 bases; J trimming: 2 bases; junction bases outside the gene matches: 11. The CDR3 contains 16 residues. The CDR3 DNA follows: TGTGCCAGCTGCCCCGGACTAGCGGTCGAACAAGAGACCCAGTACTTC. Its translation is CASCPGLAVEQETQYF.

This chain's CDR3 is CASSQGMDRGYGYTF. The CDR3 region has the DNA TGTGCCAGCAGCCAAGGAATGGACAGGGGCTATGGCTACACCTTC. The V gene is TRBV3-1 (or the pseudogene TRBV3-2), the J gene TRBJ1-2; TRBD1 aligns across 9 bases. Germline V CDR1 and CDR2: LGHDT, YNNKEL (reference sequence). There are 15 residues in the CDR3. After removal of 1 base from V and 4 bases from J, the junction contained 4 bases not matched to a gene.

This chain uses TRBV11-2 with TRBJ2-1, with 7 bases lining up with TRBD2. CDR3 length: 16 amino acids. The V and J ends lost 1 base and 7 bases, in that order; junction bases with no gene match: 10. Germline V gene data show CDR1 as SGHAT and CDR2 as FQNNGV. This CDR3 is CASSLVVRGRGNEQFF. CDR3 in DNA: TGTGCCAGCAGCTTAGTGGTTCGGGGGAGGGGTAATGAGCAGTTCTTC.

This clone was observed a handful of times. V and J are TRBV19 and TRBJ2-1; 10 bases fit TRBD2. Germline V gene sequence: CDR1 LNHDA, CDR2 SQIVND (reference sequence). The CDR3 length is 15 residues. Trimming cost V 11 bases and J 9 bases; bases outside gene matches: 16. The CDR3 sequence: CACKEVAGGPTEQFF. CDR3 DNA sequence: TGTGCCTGTAAAGAAGTAGCGGGGGGCCCCACTGAGCAGTTCTTC.

This clone was recorded only once. The V call is TRBV5-1, the J call TRBJ2-7; TRBD2 is a possible D gene (6 bases). The V gene's germline CDR1 is SGHRS and CDR2 YFSETQ. CDR3 length: 14 residues. V was shortened by 2 bases and J by 0 bases, with 9 bases between the two germline ends. The CDR3 spells CASSLTAGSYEQYF. The CDR3 nucleotides read TGCGCCAGCAGCTTAACAGCGGGCTCCTACGAGCAGTACTTC. Looking up the rest from reference TRBV5-1 and TRBJ2-7 gives the full variable domain: KAGVTQTPRYLIKTRGQQVTLSCSPISGHRSVSWYQQTPGQGLQFLFEYFSETQRNKGNFPGRFSGRQFSNSRSEMNVSTLELGDSALYLCASSLTAGSYEQYFGPGTRLTVT.

This rearrangement joins TRBV19 to TRBJ1-2, with D possibly matching TRBD1 (5 bases). The CDR3 totals 15 residues. V was pared by 3 bases and J by 3 bases, with 14 bases between. The germline CDR1 and CDR2 sequences are LNHDA and SQIVND (reference sequence). CDR3 nucleotide sequence: TGTGCCAGTAGTATTGGTCCCTGGGGGGACTATGGCTACACCTTC. Its protein product is CASSIGPWGDYGYTF.